This is a list of T cell receptor beta chains from one sample in a study of metastatic and nonmetastatic thyroid tumors. TCRdb re-called clones from the PCR reads using MiXCR. The repertoire holds about 14,000 clones, with 20% to 25% as singletons. The sample consisted of blood. These receptors were collected from a female donor with papillary thyroid cancer or a benign thyroid nodule (not recorded which). Some clones in this sample may be carry-over from other donors' samples. Each CDR3 is given with its conserved first and last residue. Each record gives: D gene, V gene, clone size, J gene, CDR3 DNA, CDR3 protein. A D gene is named only where the DNA matches it firmly. Some rows mark clone size as missing; the rest say once, few, many or name a class of expanded clone.

TRBD2,TRBV5-1,.,TRBJ2-1,TGCGCCAGCAGCTTAACTAGCGGGCTAGACGGTGAGCAGTTCTTC,CASSLTSGLDGEQFF
.,TRBV27,medium-sized,TRBJ2-7,TGTGCCAGCAGTTTGACTAAACTCTCCTACGAGCAGTACTTC,CASSLTKLSYEQYF
TRBD2,TRBV7-8,many,TRBJ2-3,TGTGCCAGCACCCCCATTTCTAGCGGGACAGATACGCAGTATTTT,CASTPISSGTDTQYF
.,TRBV20-1,.,TRBJ1-3,TGCAGTGCTCCCGTCGGGACCCGATTTGGAAACACCATATATTTT,CSAPVGTRFGNTIYF
.,TRBV5-6,many,TRBJ2-2,TGTGCCAGCAGCTTGGCTTCCGGGGAGCTGTTTTTT,CASSLASGELFF
.,TRBV18,many,TRBJ1-6,TGTGCCAGCGGCGCCGTGGATAATTCACCCCTCCACTTT,CASGAVDNSPLHF
.,TRBV28,few,TRBJ1-1,TGTGCCAGCACCACCGGGGCCGCACTCGAGAACACTGAAGCTTTCTTT,CASTTGAALENTEAFF
TRBD2,TRBV4-2,.,TRBJ2-5,TGTGCCAGCAGCCCCCTTACTAGCGGGAGGGAGGGAGAGACCCAGTACTTC,CASSPLTSGREGETQYF
TRBD2,TRBV5-1,.,TRBJ2-7,TGCGCCAGCAGCTTGATAACGACTAGCGGGACATACGAGCAGTACTTC,CASSLITTSGTYEQYF
.,TRBV5-1,many,TRBJ1-3,TGCGCCAGCAGCTTGTACGACAGAGCAAACACCATATATTTT,CASSLYDRANTIYF
.,TRBV18,many,TRBJ1-4,TGTGCCAGCTCACTACAGACAGTCAATGAAAAACTGTTTTTT,CASSLQTVNEKLFF
TRBD1,TRBV5-4,.,TRBJ1-2,TGTGCCAGCAGCTTGGGGGGACAGGGTTCGCGGTACTATGGCTACACCTTC,CASSLGGQGSRYYGYTF
TRBD2,TRBV30,.,TRBJ2-7,TGTGCCTGGAGTACTAGCGGCTACGAGCAGTACTTC,CAWSTSGYEQYF
.,TRBV4-1,many,TRBJ2-7,TGCGCCAGCAGCCAAGTCTCGTCCGGGACAATTAGGGACGAGCAGTACTTC,CASSQVSSGTIRDEQYF
TRBD2,TRBV19,medium-sized,TRBJ2-7,TGTGCCAGTAGTCCGGCGGGGGAGATAAGCGAGCAGTACTTC,CASSPAGEISEQYF
.,TRBV6-1,medium-sized,TRBJ2-5,TGTGCCAGCAGCCCAAGATGGGAGACCCAGTACTTC,CASSPRWETQYF
TRBD2,TRBV6-2/TRBV6-3,many,TRBJ2-1,TGTGCCAGCAGTTACGTCCCCGGACTAGCGGGTTCCTTAGATGAGCAGTTCTTC,CASSYVPGLAGSLDEQFF
.,TRBV20-1,.,TRBJ2-2,TGCAGTGCTAAGGCGGTTAACACCGGGGAGCTGTTTTTT,CSAKAVNTGELFF
TRBD2,TRBV10-1,few,TRBJ2-1,TGCGCCAGCAGTGAGGTGGTAGCGGGAGGGTCCTACAATGAGCAGTTCTTC,CASSEVVAGGSYNEQFF
.,TRBV2,.,TRBJ2-1,TGTGTCAGCAGTCCCAGGGCCCTAGATGGTGAAAAGTTCTTC,CVSSPRALDGEKFF
.,TRBV7-9,medium-sized,TRBJ1-1,TGTGCCAGCAGCTTAGACAAGTATGGAGCTTTCTTT,CASSLDKYGAFF
.,TRBV28,medium-sized,TRBJ1-5,TGTGCCAGCAGTTTCGGCCAGTATAGCAATCAGCCCCAGCATTTT,CASSFGQYSNQPQHF
.,TRBV19,few,TRBJ1-6,TGTGCCTCCCACACAGACAGTATTAATTCACCCCTCCACTTT,CASHTDSINSPLHF